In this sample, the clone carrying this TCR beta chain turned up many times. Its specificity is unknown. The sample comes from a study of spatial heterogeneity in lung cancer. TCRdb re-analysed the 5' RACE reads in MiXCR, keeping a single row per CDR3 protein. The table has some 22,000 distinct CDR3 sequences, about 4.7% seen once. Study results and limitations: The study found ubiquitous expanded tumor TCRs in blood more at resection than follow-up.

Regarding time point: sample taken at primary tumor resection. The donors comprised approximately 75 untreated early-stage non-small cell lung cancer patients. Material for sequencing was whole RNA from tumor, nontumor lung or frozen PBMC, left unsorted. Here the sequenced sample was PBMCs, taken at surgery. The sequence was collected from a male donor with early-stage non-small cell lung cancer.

The CDR3 here is CASSLGGPHQPQHF. DNA of the CDR3: TGTGCCAGCAGTTTGGGGGGGCCTCATCAGCCCCAGCATTTT. The chain has TRBV12-3 or TRBV12-4 and TRBJ1-5; tentatively, D is TRBD1 (6 bases). CDR3 length equals 14 residues. V was cut by 3 bases and J by 5 bases, with 11 bases left in between.